This T cell receptor beta chain appears in the sequencing data of a study of T cell changes during pregnancy in multiple sclerosis. Profiled with immunoSEQ multiplex PCR; TCRdb holds only in-frame clones, not every one. The data hold some 77,000 clones, with roughly 91% observed a single time. CDR3 length equals 13 residues. Germline V gene data show CDR1 as SGHDN and CDR2 as FVKESK. V dropped 2 bases and J dropped 6 bases, with 10 bases sitting between them. The rearrangement links TRBV14 to TRBJ1-1; no firm D call. This clonotype was obtained from a female donor in good health, enrolled as a control in a pregnancy study. Specimen: peripheral blood, collected after pregnancy. The CDR3 spells CASSQSIPAEAFF. CDR3 bases: TGTGCCAGCAGCCAAAGCATCCCCGCTGAAGCTTTCTTT. The variable domain in full, completed from reference TRBV14 and TRBJ1-1, reads EAGVTQFPSHSVIEKGQTVTLRCDPISGHDNLYWYRRVMGKEIKFLLHFVKESKQDESGMPNNRFLAERTGGTYSTLKVQPAELEDSGVYFCASSQSIPAEAFFGQGTRLTVV.